Listed here are 10 T cell receptor beta chains from one sample, sequenced in a study of T cells in Graves' hyperthyroidism and ophthalmopathy. The source material, RNA transcripts, was used to amplify TCR beta CDR3 regions. The HTBI primer set served for first-round RT-PCR of the TCR CDR3. One entry per CDR3 protein results from TCRdb running MiXCR on the multiplex PCR reads. The sample consists of around 450,000 distinct CDR3 sequences, roughly an eighth of them appearing once. Sample: blood. These receptors were taken from a woman in her late teens or twenties with Graves' hyperthyroidism.

This clonotype was counted ten times or more. The rearrangement joins TRBV2 to TRBJ1-2, with a tentative D call TRBD1 (6 bases). Between the trimmed V and J ends, which lost 6 bases and 4 bases, there was a span of 9 bases. CDR1 and CDR2 (germline): SNHLY, FYNNEI. The CDR3 length is 12 residues. The CDR3 here is CASSQDSYGYTF. In DNA form, the CDR3 reads TGTGCCAGCAGCCAGGACAGCTATGGCTACACCTTC.

This clonotype was recorded at least ten times. V usage is TRBV5-1 and J usage is TRBJ2-7; no clear D. Germline CDR1 is SGHRS and CDR2 is YFSETQ. The ends were cut back, 4 bases at V and 5 bases at J, with 13 bases in the middle. CDR3 size: 13 residues. For the CDR3, the DNA is TGCGCCAGCAGCCCAAGTGAGCACAACGAGCAGTACTTC. It specifies CASSPSEHNEQYF. The entire variable domain, with the rest obtained from reference TRBV5-1 and TRBJ2-7, is as follows: KAGVTQTPRYLIKTRGQQVTLSCSPISGHRSVSWYQQTPGQGLQFLFEYFSETQRNKGNFPGRFSGRQFSNSRSEMNVSTLELGDSALYLCASSPSEHNEQYFGPGTRLTVT.

This clonotype was detected ten times or more. V usage is TRBV20-1 and J usage is TRBJ2-7; the D gene is possibly TRBD1 (5 bases). Trimming left V 4 bases short and J 2 bases short, with 12 bases between. Germline V lookup: CDR1 DFQATT, CDR2 SNEGSKA (reference sequence). This CDR3 region has 13 residues. CDR3 DNA: TGCAGTGCTAATTACAGACAGCCCTACGAGCAGTACTTC. This gives the protein CSANYRQPYEQYF.

This clonotype was observed a few times. This chain links TRBV29-1 with TRBJ1-1, with D tentatively TRBD1 (5 bases). Trimming removed 5 bases at V and 2 bases at J, with 15 bases between. The CDR3 has 14 amino acids. Per the germline V gene, CDR1 is SQVTM and CDR2 is ANQGSEA. Here the CDR3 reads CSVPSGHLNTEAFF. CDR3 sequence (DNA): TGCAGCGTTCCCTCGGGGCACCTCAACACTGAAGCTTTCTTT. Supplemented by reference TRBV29-1 and TRBJ1-1, the full variable domain reads SAVISQKPSRDICQRGTSLTIQCQVDSQVTMMFWYRQQPGQSLTLIATANQGSEATYESGFVIDKFPISRPNLTFSTLTVSNMSPEDSSIYLCSVPSGHLNTEAFFGQGTRLTVV.

This clonotype was counted ten times or more. The V and J genes are TRBV18 and TRBJ2-7; TRBD1 is a possible D gene (6 bases). Looked up from germline, CDR1 is KGHSH and CDR2 is LQKENI. The CDR3 runs to 14 residues. V was shortened by 3 bases and J by 2 bases, with 11 bases between the two germline ends. This CDR3 is CASSPRDIAYEQYF. CDR3 coding DNA: TGTGCCAGCTCACCGAGGGACATCGCCTACGAGCAGTACTTC.

The table lists this clonotype with many counts. The rearrangement links TRBV20-1 to TRBJ2-3; TRBD2 aligns across 8 bases. Unmatched junction bases numbered 13, after V lost 4 bases and J lost 4 bases. The CDR3 length is 16 residues. Germline V lookup: CDR1 DFQATT, CDR2 SNEGSKA (reference sequence). CDR3 residues: CSANSGSLGSADTQYF. The CDR3 bases are TGCAGTGCTAACAGCGGGAGCCTGGGGAGCGCAGATACGCAGTATTTT.

The sample holds a few counts of this clonotype. V usage is TRBV6-5 and J usage is TRBJ1-1, with D possibly matching TRBD1 (5 bases). CDR1 MNHEY and CDR2 SVGAGI come from the germline V gene. V dropped 6 bases and J dropped 12 bases, with 32 bases sitting between them. This CDR3 has 17 amino acids. The CDR3 DNA reads TGTGCCAGCAGCAACATTCCCGGGACGGGGGAACACTCGGTGCCTTTCTTT. Its translation: CASSNIPGTGEHSVPFF.

The rearrangement uses TRBV6-1 and TRBJ1-6, with 9 bases identical to TRBD1. The CDR3 totals 15 residues. Germline-derived CDR1 and CDR2 are MNHNS and SASEGT. Trimming removed 7 bases from V and 7 bases from J; junction bases left unmatched: 8. The CDR3 is CASTPGTGLNSPLHF. DNA of the CDR3: TGTGCCAGCACCCCCGGGACAGGGTTGAATTCACCCCTCCACTTT.

The CDR3 spells CASRRSPLAGGPGNEQFF. As DNA, the CDR3 is TGCGCCAGCCGCCGCAGCCCGCTAGCGGGAGGGCCAGGCAATGAGCAGTTCTTC. This chain joins TRBV5-1 and TRBJ2-1; 12 bases are a match to TRBD2. The CDR3 has 18 residues. Per the germline V gene, CDR1 is SGHRS and CDR2 is YFSETQ. Losses at the gene ends were 7 bases for V and 6 bases for J; bases not matched to a gene: 17.

This clonotype was seen a handful of times. The chain is built from TRBV7-2 and TRBJ1-3; 7 bases are shared with TRBD1. V lost 0 bases, J lost 0 bases, and 5 bases stayed unmatched. The CDR3 length is 17 residues. CDR1 and CDR2 (germline): SGHTA, FQGNSA. DNA of the CDR3: TGTGCCAGCAGCTTAGCAGGACAGGCGTACTCTGGAAACACCATATATTTT. Protein product: CASSLAGQAYSGNTIYF. The full variable domain, with the rest looked up from reference TRBV7-2 and TRBJ1-3, is GAGVSQSPSNKVTEKGKDVELRCDPISGHTALYWYRQSLGQGLEFLIYFQGNSAPDKSGLPSDRFSAERTGGSVSTLTIQRTQQEDSAVYLCASSLAGQAYSGNTIYFGEGSWLTVV.